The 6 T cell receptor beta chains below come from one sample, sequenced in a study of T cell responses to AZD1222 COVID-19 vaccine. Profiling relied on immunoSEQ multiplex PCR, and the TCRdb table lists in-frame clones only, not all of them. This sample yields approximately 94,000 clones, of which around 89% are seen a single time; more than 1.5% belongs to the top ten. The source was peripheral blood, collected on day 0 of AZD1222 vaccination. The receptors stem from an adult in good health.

CDR3 sequence reads: CASSSPGLRDTQYF. CDR3 DNA: TGTGCCAGCAGTTCCCCGGGTTTACGAGATACGCAGTATTTT. V and J are TRBV28 and TRBJ2-3; D gene uncertain. CDR3 length: 14 amino acids. V lost 4 bases to trimming and J lost 5 bases, with 13 bases between them. Germline lookup yields CDR1 MDHEN and CDR2 SYDVKM.

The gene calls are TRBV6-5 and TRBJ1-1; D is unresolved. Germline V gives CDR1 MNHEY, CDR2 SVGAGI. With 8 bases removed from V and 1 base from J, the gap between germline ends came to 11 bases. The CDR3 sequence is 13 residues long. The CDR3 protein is CASRRQANTEAFF. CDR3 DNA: TGTGCCAGCCGGCGGCAGGCGAACACTGAAGCTTTCTTT.

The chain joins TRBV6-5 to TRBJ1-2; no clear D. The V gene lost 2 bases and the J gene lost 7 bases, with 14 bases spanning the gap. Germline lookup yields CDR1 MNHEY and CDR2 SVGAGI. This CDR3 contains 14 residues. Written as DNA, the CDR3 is TGTGCCAGCAGTTACGCAGAAACCATAGGTGGCTACACCTTC. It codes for CASSYAETIGGYTF.

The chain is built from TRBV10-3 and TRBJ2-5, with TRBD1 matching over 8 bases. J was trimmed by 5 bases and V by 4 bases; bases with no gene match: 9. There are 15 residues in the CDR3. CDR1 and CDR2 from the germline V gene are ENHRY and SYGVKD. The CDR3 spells CAISGPQGGWETQYF. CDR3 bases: TGTGCCATCAGTGGCCCACAGGGGGGATGGGAGACCCAGTACTTC.

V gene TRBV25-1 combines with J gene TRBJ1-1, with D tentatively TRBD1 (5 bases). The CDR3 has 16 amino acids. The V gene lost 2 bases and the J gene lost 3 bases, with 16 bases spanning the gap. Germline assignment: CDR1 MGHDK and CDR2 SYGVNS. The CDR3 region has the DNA TGTGCCAGCAGTGAAAATTTTGGCAGGGAGGACACTGAAGCTTTCTTT. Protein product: CASSENFGREDTEAFF. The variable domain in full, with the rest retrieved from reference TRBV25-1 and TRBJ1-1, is EADIYQTPRYLVIGTGKKITLECSQTMGHDKMYWYQQDPGMELHLIHYSYGVNSTEKGDLSSESTVSRIRTEHFPLTLESARPSHTSQYLCASSENFGREDTEAFFGQGTRLTVV.

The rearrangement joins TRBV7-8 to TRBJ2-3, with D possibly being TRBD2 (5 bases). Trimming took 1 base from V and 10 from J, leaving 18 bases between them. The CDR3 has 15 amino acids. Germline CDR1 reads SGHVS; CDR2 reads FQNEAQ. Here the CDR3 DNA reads TGTGCCAGCAGCTTAGGGACGGGCGAGGCCGGGGCGCAGTATTTT. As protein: CASSLGTGEAGAQYF.